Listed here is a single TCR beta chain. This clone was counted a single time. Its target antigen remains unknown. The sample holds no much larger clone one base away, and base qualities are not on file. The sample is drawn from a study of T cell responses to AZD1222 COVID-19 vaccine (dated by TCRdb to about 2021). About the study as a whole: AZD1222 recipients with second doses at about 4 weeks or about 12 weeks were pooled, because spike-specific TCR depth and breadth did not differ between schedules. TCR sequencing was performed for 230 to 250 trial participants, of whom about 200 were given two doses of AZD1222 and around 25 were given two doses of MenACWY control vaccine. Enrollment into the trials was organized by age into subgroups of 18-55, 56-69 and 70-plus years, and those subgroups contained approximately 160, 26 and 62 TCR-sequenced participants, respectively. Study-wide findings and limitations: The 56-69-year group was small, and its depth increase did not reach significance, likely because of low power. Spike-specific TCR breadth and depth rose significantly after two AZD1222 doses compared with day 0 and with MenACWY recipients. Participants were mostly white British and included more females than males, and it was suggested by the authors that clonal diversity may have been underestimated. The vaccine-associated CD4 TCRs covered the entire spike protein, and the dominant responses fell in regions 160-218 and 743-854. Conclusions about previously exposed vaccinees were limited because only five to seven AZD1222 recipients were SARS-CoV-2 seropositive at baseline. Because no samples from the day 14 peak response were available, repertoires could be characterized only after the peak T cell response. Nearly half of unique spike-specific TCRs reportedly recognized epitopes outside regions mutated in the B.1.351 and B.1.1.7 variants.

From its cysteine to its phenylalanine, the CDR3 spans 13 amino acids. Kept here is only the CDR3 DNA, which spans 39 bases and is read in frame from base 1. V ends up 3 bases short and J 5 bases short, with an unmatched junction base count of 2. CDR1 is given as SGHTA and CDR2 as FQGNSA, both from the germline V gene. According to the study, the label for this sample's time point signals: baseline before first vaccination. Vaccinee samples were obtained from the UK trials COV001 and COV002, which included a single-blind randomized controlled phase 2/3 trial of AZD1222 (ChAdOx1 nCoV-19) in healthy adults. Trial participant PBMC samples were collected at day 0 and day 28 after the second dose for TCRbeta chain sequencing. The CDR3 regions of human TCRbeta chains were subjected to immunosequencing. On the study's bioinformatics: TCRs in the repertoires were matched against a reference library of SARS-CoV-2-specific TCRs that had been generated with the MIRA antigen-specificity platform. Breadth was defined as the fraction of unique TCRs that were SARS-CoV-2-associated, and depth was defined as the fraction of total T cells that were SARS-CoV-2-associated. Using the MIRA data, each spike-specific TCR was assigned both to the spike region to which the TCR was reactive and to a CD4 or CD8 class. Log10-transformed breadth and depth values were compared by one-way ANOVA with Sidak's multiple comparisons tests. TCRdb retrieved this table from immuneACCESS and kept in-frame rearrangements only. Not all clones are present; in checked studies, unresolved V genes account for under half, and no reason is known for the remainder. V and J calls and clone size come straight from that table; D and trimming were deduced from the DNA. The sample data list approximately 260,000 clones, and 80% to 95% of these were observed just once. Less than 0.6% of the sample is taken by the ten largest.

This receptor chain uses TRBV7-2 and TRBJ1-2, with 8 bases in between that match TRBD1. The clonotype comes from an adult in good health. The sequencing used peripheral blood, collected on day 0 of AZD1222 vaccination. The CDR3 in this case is CASSFGQGYGYTF. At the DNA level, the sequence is TGTGCCAGCAGCTTTGGACAGGGTTATGGCTACACCTTC.